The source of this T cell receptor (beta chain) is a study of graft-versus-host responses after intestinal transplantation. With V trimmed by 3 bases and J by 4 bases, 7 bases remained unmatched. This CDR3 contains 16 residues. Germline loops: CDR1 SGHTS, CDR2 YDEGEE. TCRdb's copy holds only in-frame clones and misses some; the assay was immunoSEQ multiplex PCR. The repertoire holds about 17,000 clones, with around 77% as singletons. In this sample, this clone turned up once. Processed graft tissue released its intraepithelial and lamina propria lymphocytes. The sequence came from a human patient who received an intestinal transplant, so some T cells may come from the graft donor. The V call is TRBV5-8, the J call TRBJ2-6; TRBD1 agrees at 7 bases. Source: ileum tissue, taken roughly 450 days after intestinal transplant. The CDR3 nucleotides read TGTGCCAGCAGCTCGGGACAGAAGGTCGGGGCCAACGTCCTGACTTTC. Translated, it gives CASSSGQKVGANVLTF.